This is a list of T cell receptor beta chains from one sample in a study of T cell repertoires in cytomegalovirus infection. Each CDR3 protein gets one entry after TCRdb re-called the reads with MiXCR. The table records around 230,000 distinct CDR3 sequences, 38% of them present only once. These receptors' antigens are unknown. This specimen consisted of CD8+ T cells from cultured PBMCs, obtained from culture after CMV antigen stimulation. Receptor source: a human donor in good health (CMV status not recorded). Some clones in this sample may be carry-over from other donors' samples. The CDR3 runs from the conserved cysteine through the conserved F or W. The order of the fields is clone size, J gene, D gene, V gene, CDR3 protein, CDR3 DNA. A D gene is named only where the DNA matches it firmly. Rows give clone size only sometimes, using once, few, many, or a class for an expanded clone.

abundance: medium-sized
j_gene: TRBJ2-7
d_gene: NA
v_gene: TRBV7-9
CDR3aa: CASSLEVTGQDEQYF
CDR3nt: TGTGCCAGCAGCTTAGAGGTAACAGGGCAAGACGAGCAGTACTTC

abundance: NA
j_gene: TRBJ2-5
d_gene: NA
v_gene: TRBV25-1
CDR3aa: CASSDTEGRETQYF
CDR3nt: TGTGCCAGCAGTGATACGGAAGGCCGAGAGACCCAGTACTTC

abundance: many
j_gene: TRBJ2-6
d_gene: NA
v_gene: TRBV7-6
CDR3aa: CASSRRDTRDSGANVLTF
CDR3nt: TGTGCCAGCAGCCGCCGGGACACCAGAGACTCTGGGGCCAACGTCCTGACTTTC

abundance: NA
j_gene: TRBJ2-1
d_gene: NA
v_gene: TRBV6-1
CDR3aa: CASSARTGNEQFF
CDR3nt: TGTGCCAGCAGTGCCCGGACTGGAAATGAGCAGTTCTTC

abundance: NA
j_gene: TRBJ2-1
d_gene: TRBD2
v_gene: TRBV9
CDR3aa: CASSVEALARYNEQFF
CDR3nt: TGTGCCAGCAGCGTAGAAGCACTAGCGAGATACAATGAGCAGTTCTTC

abundance: NA
j_gene: TRBJ2-1
d_gene: NA
v_gene: TRBV20-1
CDR3aa: CSAKGETDPPNEQFF
CDR3nt: TGCAGTGCTAAAGGGGAGACGGACCCTCCCAATGAGCAGTTCTTC

abundance: NA
j_gene: TRBJ1-1
d_gene: TRBD1
v_gene: TRBV20-1
CDR3aa: CSARDSFEAFF
CDR3nt: TGCAGTGCGAGGGACAGCTTTGAAGCTTTCTTT

abundance: NA
j_gene: TRBJ1-6
d_gene: NA
v_gene: TRBV5-8
CDR3aa: CASSLDTGRVNSPLHF
CDR3nt: TGTGCCAGCAGCTTGGATACGGGGCGCGTGAATTCACCCCTCCACTTT

abundance: few
j_gene: TRBJ2-1
d_gene: NA
v_gene: TRBV18
CDR3aa: CASSPSQGGSYNEQFF
CDR3nt: TGTGCCAGCTCACCGTCGCAGGGGGGGTCCTACAATGAGCAGTTCTTC

abundance: NA
j_gene: TRBJ1-5
d_gene: NA
v_gene: TRBV6-5
CDR3aa: CASSYRETDQPQHF
CDR3nt: TGTGCCAGCAGTTACAGGGAAACGGATCAGCCCCAGCATTTT

abundance: NA
j_gene: TRBJ1-2
d_gene: NA
v_gene: TRBV7-6
CDR3aa: CASSLGTGSLFSYTF
CDR3nt: TGTGCCAGCAGCTTAGGAACAGGCTCGCTATTTAGCTACACCTTC